The 27 T cell receptor beta chains below come from one sample, sequenced in a study of OX40 agonist ivuxolimab in advanced cancers. Some clones are missing from TCRdb's copy, which holds only in-frame ones; the method was immunoSEQ multiplex PCR. The sample holds approximately 87,000 clones, under 95% seen once. This material consisted of CD4+ or CD8+ T cells sorted from blood, taken in a trial of the OX40 agonist ivuxolimab. All receptors derive from an adult with an advanced solid tumor such as melanoma, head and neck, liver or kidney cancer.

The chain employs TRBV30 and TRBJ2-3; possibly TRBD2 for D (5 bases). The V end lost 1 base, the J end lost 4 bases, and 12 bases lay between the germline ends. CDR1 GTSNPN and CDR2 SVGIG come from the germline V gene (reference sequence). The CDR3 is made up of 14 amino acids. CDR3 protein: CAWSADAGPDTQYF. The DNA for the CDR3 is TGTGCCTGGAGTGCGGATGCGGGTCCAGATACGCAGTATTTT.

This clone occurred once. In nucleotides, the CDR3 is TGTGCCAGCAGCGCCCGGGGCGGGAGCTCCCGCGAGCAGTACTTC. It specifies CASSARGGSSREQYF. The chain carries TRBV5-8 and TRBJ2-7; 7 bases are a match to TRBD2. Germline-derived CDR1 and CDR2 are SGHTS and YDEGEE. The length of the CDR3 is 15 residues. The J segment lost 6 bases and the V segment lost 4 bases, leaving 13 bases of the junction unmatched. The complete variable domain, with remaining parts taken from reference TRBV5-8 and TRBJ2-7, reads EAGVTQSPTHLIKTRGQQATLRCSPISGHTSVYWYQQALGLGLQFLLWYDEGEERNRGNFPPRFSGRQFPNYSSELNVNALELEDSALYLCASSARGGSSREQYFGPGTRLTVT.

The chain carries TRBV7-2 and TRBJ2-7; D is unclear. CDR1 and CDR2 from the germline V gene are SGHTA and FQGNSA. The CDR3 extends over 11 amino acids. V dropped 5 bases and J dropped 6 bases, with 8 bases sitting between them. The CDR3 here is CASSLHGEQYF. CDR3 nucleotides: TGTGCCAGCAGCCTACACGGCGAGCAGTACTTC.

As to this clone: One junction end disagrees with the germline gene, perhaps due to a read error. Here the CDR3 DNA reads TGTGCCAGCTCCAAGGGGGCGGGCTACAACTTC. Its protein product is CASSKGAGYNF. The J gene is TRBJ2-7, the V gene TRBV18; TRBD1 aligns across 7 bases. This CDR3 contains 11 residues. The V gene's germline CDR1 is KGHSH and CDR2 LQKENI.

The chain is built from TRBV21-1 and TRBJ1-3. TRBV21-1 constitutes a pseudogene. The CDR3 length is 12 residues. CDR3 nucleotide sequence: TGTGCCAGCACCCTATCTGGAAACACCATATATTTT. Amino acids: CASTLSGNTIYF.

The chain links TRBV28 to TRBJ2-7, with 10 positions matching TRBD1. CDR3 size: 15 residues. CDR1 is MDHEN and CDR2 is SYDVKM in the germline V gene. J gave up 6 bases and V 7 bases, and 12 bases lay outside the gene matches. For the CDR3, the DNA is TGTGCCAGCACCACTCCGGGGACAGGGGTGGCCGAGCAGTACTTC. This translates into CASTTPGTGVAEQYF.

CDR3 coding DNA: TGTGCCAGCAGTTTATTAGGACTAGCGGGAAGGAATGAGCAGTTCTTC. It translates to CASSLLGLAGRNEQFF. V usage is TRBV27 and J usage is TRBJ2-1; 12 positions agree with TRBD2. The V gene end was trimmed by 1 base and the J gene end by 7 bases; junction bases not matched to a gene: 5. The CDR3 consists of 16 residues. Germline loops: CDR1 MNHEY, CDR2 SMNVEV (reference sequence).

V is TRBV25-1 and J is TRBJ2-1, with a possible D match to TRBD2 (6 bases). The CDR3 runs to 15 residues. The germline CDR1 and CDR2 sequences are MGHDK and SYGVNS. The V and J ends lost 4 bases and 0 bases respectively, with 10 bases between them. The DNA for the CDR3 is TGTGCCAGCAGTGGGGGAGCGGGCTCCTACAATGAGCAGTTCTTC. This sequence encodes CASSGGAGSYNEQFF. The whole variable domain, filled in from reference TRBV25-1 and TRBJ2-1, reads EADIYQTPRYLVIGTGKKITLECSQTMGHDKMYWYQQDPGMELHLIHYSYGVNSTEKGDLSSESTVSRIRTEHFPLTLESARPSHTSQYLCASSGGAGSYNEQFFGPGTRLTVL.

The V and J genes are TRBV2 and TRBJ2-2, with D unclear. The germline V gene encodes CDR1 SNHLY and CDR2 FYNNEI. V lost 4 bases and J lost 6, with 9 bases in between. This CDR3 region has 13 residues. CDR3 nucleotide sequence: TGTGCCAGCAGTGCGCGCGGATCCGGGGAGCTGTTTTTT. Translation: CASSARGSGELFF.

The chain uses TRBV6-5 and TRBJ2-4, with 8 bases identical to TRBD1. The germline V gene encodes CDR1 MNHEY and CDR2 SVGAGI. Unmatched junction bases numbered 4, after V lost 5 bases and J lost 7 bases. This CDR3 has 13 residues. Here the CDR3 reads CASSRTGRNIQYF. The CDR3 nucleotides are TGTGCCAGCAGTCGGACAGGGCGGAACATTCAGTACTTC.

Only one count was recorded for this clone. V usage is TRBV18 and J usage is TRBJ1-1; weak D call: TRBD1 (6 bases). CDR3 length: 15 residues. V lost 0 bases and J lost 2, with 10 bases in between. Germline V gives CDR1 KGHSH, CDR2 LQKENI. CDR3 region: CASSPPTGFNTEAFF. The CDR3 nucleotides are TGTGCCAGCTCACCACCGACAGGATTCAACACTGAAGCTTTCTTT.

The CDR3, as DNA: TGTGCCAGCAGTTCCCCTGGGACAGTCGCTAGTCAGCCCCAGCATTTT. Amino acids: CASSSPGTVASQPQHF. The V gene is TRBV28, the J gene TRBJ1-5; 7 bases align to TRBD1. CDR1 is MDHEN and CDR2 is SYDVKM in the germline V gene. Trimming at V came to 4 bases and at J to 6 bases, leaving 12 bases not matched to a gene. The CDR3 is made up of 16 amino acids.

The V call is TRBV7-9, the J call TRBJ1-3; D call uncertain. Germline V gene sequence: CDR1 SEHNR, CDR2 FQNEAQ (reference sequence). V was trimmed by 6 bases and J by 4 bases, leaving 7 bases between them. This CDR3 comprises 12 residues. CDR3 in DNA: TGTGCCAGCAGTTCGGCAGGAAACACCATATATTTT. This codes for CASSSAGNTIYF. Complete variable domain (other parts from reference TRBV7-9 and TRBJ1-3): DTGVSQNPRHKITKRGQNVTFRCDPISEHNRLYWYRQTLGQGPEFLTYFQNEAQLEKSRLLSDRFSAERPKGSFSTLEIQRTEQGDSAMYLCASSSAGNTIYFGEGSWLTVV.

The gene calls are TRBV9 and TRBJ1-1, with 10 bases identical to TRBD1. The V and J ends lost 4 bases and 4 bases, in that order; junction bases with no gene match: 7. The CDR3 consists of 15 residues. CDR1 is SGDLS, CDR2 YYNGEE, per germline. The CDR3 loop reads CASSPRGQGSTEAFF. The CDR3 DNA sequence: TGTGCCAGCAGCCCCCGGGGACAGGGGAGCACTGAAGCTTTCTTT.

The V call is TRBV14, the J call TRBJ2-5; 10 bases map to TRBD1. The CDR3 spans 14 residues. Germline loops: CDR1 SGHDN, CDR2 FVKESK. After removal of 3 bases from V and 4 bases from J, the junction contained 2 bases not matched to a gene. CDR3 nucleotides: TGTGCCAGCAGCCAGGGACAGGGGAGAGAGACCCAGTACTTC. This translates into CASSQGQGRETQYF.

The V and J genes are TRBV14 and TRBJ2-3; 14 bases map to TRBD2. This CDR3 region has 17 residues. With 1 base clipped from V and 2 bases from J, the junction kept 2 bases outside the gene matches. Looked up from germline, CDR1 is SGHDN and CDR2 is FVKESK. CDR3 residues: CASSQVGLAGVTDTQYF. In DNA form, the CDR3 reads TGTGCCAGCAGCCAAGTGGGACTAGCGGGAGTCACAGATACGCAGTATTTT. The full variable domain, in which reference TRBV14 and TRBJ2-3 provide the parts outside the CDR3, is EAGVTQFPSHSVIEKGQTVTLRCDPISGHDNLYWYRRVMGKEIKFLLHFVKESKQDESGMPNNRFLAERTGGTYSTLKVQPAELEDSGVYFCASSQVGLAGVTDTQYFGPGTRLTVL.

The chain is built from TRBV4-1 and TRBJ2-5; D assignment may be TRBD1 or TRBD2 (5 bases each). This CDR3 spans 15 amino acids. The germline V and J ends were trimmed by 4 bases and 4 bases, with 16 bases remaining between them. CDR1 is MGHRA and CDR2 is YSYEKL in the germline V gene. CDR3 DNA: TGCGCCAGCAGCCTTGTAGCAGGGACGGCAGAGACCCAGTACTTC. This gives the protein CASSLVAGTAETQYF.

This clone has just one count. V gene TRBV5-1 combines with J gene TRBJ2-1; D is possibly TRBD1 (6 bases). The CDR3 is 14 residues long. Per the germline V gene, CDR1 is SGHRS and CDR2 is YFSETQ. The V end lost 3 bases, the J end lost 7 bases, and 14 bases lay between the germline ends. CDR3 sequence (DNA): TGCGCCAGCAGCTGGGGACAAGGGTCGAATGAGCAGTTCTTC. Residues: CASSWGQGSNEQFF.

The chain joins TRBV7-3 to TRBJ2-1; TRBD1 aligns across 10 bases. This CDR3 spans 18 amino acids. The trim removed 1 base at V and 3 bases at J, leaving 9 bases unmatched. Per germline, CDR1 SGHTA and CDR2 FQGTGA. The CDR3 is CASSLNGAGTGVYNEQFF. The CDR3 nucleotides read TGTGCCAGCAGCTTAAATGGAGCCGGGACAGGGGTCTACAATGAGCAGTTCTTC.

This clone was detected once. The same CDR3 arises from other DNA sequences in this sample as well. The V call is TRBV4-3, the J call TRBJ2-3; the match to TRBD2 covers 14 bases. Germline V gene lookup returns CDR1 LGHNA and CDR2 YSLEER. Trimming at V came to 0 bases and at J to 5 bases, leaving 13 bases not matched to a gene. The CDR3 has 20 residues. The CDR3: CASSQDWGDGLAGGIDTQYF. DNA for the CDR3: TGCGCCAGCAGCCAAGATTGGGGTGACGGACTAGCGGGAGGTATAGATACGCAGTATTTT.

The rearrangement uses TRBV7-2 and TRBJ2-2; D unresolved. Deletions cut 1 base from V and 1 base from J, with 19 bases between. The V gene's germline CDR1 is SGHTA and CDR2 FQGNSA. The CDR3 consists of 19 residues. CDR3 in amino acids: CASSLEPPADGLNTGELFF. The CDR3 nucleotides are TGTGCCAGCAGCTTAGAACCCCCCGCGGACGGGCTGAACACCGGGGAGCTGTTTTTT. The variable domain in full, completed from reference TRBV7-2 and TRBJ2-2, reads GAGVSQSPSNKVTEKGKDVELRCDPISGHTALYWYRQSLGQGLEFLIYFQGNSAPDKSGLPSDRFSAERTGGSVSTLTIQRTQQEDSAVYLCASSLEPPADGLNTGELFFGEGSRLTVL.

The chain uses TRBV7-9 and TRBJ1-5, with a possible D match to TRBD1 (6 bases). Trimming stripped 4 bases from V and 2 bases from J, with 12 bases between. There are 15 residues in the CDR3. In germline, CDR1 is SEHNR, CDR2 FQNEAQ (reference sequence). The CDR3 region is CASSSSDSGNQPQHF. CDR3 in DNA: TGTGCCAGCAGCTCCTCGGACAGTGGCAATCAGCCCCAGCATTTT.

The chain has TRBV27 and TRBJ2-7, with 9 bases that match TRBD2. V shed 6 bases and J 3 bases; nucleotides not matched to a gene: 6. The CDR3 extends over 14 amino acids. Germline V CDR1 and CDR2: MNHEY, SMNVEV (reference sequence). The CDR3 DNA is TGTGCCAGCAGCAGGCGGGAGGGCCTCTACGAGCAGTACTTC. It is translated as CASSRREGLYEQYF.

The rearrangement joins TRBV19 to TRBJ2-1, with D possibly matching TRBD2 (6 bases). V was clipped by 3 bases and J by 10 bases, with 16 bases between them. Germline-derived CDR1 and CDR2 are LNHDA and SQIVND (reference sequence). The CDR3 is 14 amino acids. CDR3 DNA: TGTGCCAGTAGTATCGGGGTCTCTGCGGGAGAGCAGTTCTTC. It is translated as CASSIGVSAGEQFF.

The CDR3 DNA reads TGTGCCAGCAGCTTAAGATACAGGGGAAGGACTGAAGCTTTCTTT. This sequence encodes CASSLRYRGRTEAFF. This chain links TRBV7-3 with TRBJ1-1, with 7 bases identical to TRBD1. Per germline, CDR1 SGHTA and CDR2 FQGTGA. V was pared by 1 base and J by 5 bases, with 7 bases of the junction left unmatched. This CDR3 contains 15 residues.

The V call is TRBV28, the J call TRBJ2-2; 10 bases align to TRBD2. The V gene's germline CDR1 is MDHEN and CDR2 SYDVKM. J lost 6 bases, V lost 6 bases, and 4 bases had no gene match. This CDR3 is built from 14 residues. As DNA, the CDR3 is TGTGCCAGCAGGCCTAGCGGGAGATCCGGGGAGCTGTTTTTT. Its protein product is CASRPSGRSGELFF.

This clone was recorded only once. The genes are TRBV15 and TRBJ2-2, with D maybe TRBD2 (6 bases). Germline CDR1 reads LNHNV; CDR2 reads YYDKDF (reference sequence). This CDR3 is built from 18 residues. V dropped 1 base and J dropped 2 bases, with 17 bases sitting between them. The chain's CDR3 is CATSRAVALARNTGELFF. In DNA form, the CDR3 reads TGTGCCACCAGCAGAGCGGTGGCCCTAGCGCGAAACACCGGGGAGCTGTTTTTT.